These T cell receptor beta chains were read from a single sample in a study of CD8+ T cells in alopecia areata. Assay used: immunoSEQ multiplex PCR; TCRdb lists only in-frame clones, some missing. The table includes 200,000 to 250,000 clones, around two fifths detected once. The specimen comprised CD4+ T cells sorted from blood, sampled around week 30, from a patient treated with tofacitinib. The receptors shown here come from a human donor with alopecia areata. Each CDR3 is given with its conserved first and last residue. The D gene is left open where the match is weak. Size is stated for part of the rows, as once, few or many counts, or as a class when the clone is expanded.

v_gene	j_gene	d_gene	abundance	CDR3nt	CDR3aa
TRBV30	TRBJ1-2	NA	NA	TGTGCCTGGAGTGCCGGTCATCGGACAGCTAACTATGGCTACACCTTC	CAWSAGHRTANYGYTF
TRBV9	TRBJ1-6	TRBD1	NA	TGTGCCAGCAGCGTAGATGCTTGGGGACAGGATAATTCACCCCTCCACTTT	CASSVDAWGQDNSPLHF
TRBV30	TRBJ2-7	TRBD2	few	TGTGCCTGGAGTGCGACGGGAGGGGGGTACGAGCAGTACTTC	CAWSATGGGYEQYF
TRBV5-6	TRBJ1-5	NA	NA	TGTGCCAGCAACAAAGCGACAGTTAGCAATCAGCCCCAGCATTTT	CASNKATVSNQPQHF
TRBV5-4	TRBJ2-1	NA	few	TGTGCCAGCAGCGTGTCGTGGGGAGGACACAATGAGCAGTTCTTC	CASSVSWGGHNEQFF
TRBV29-1	TRBJ2-7	NA	NA	TGCAGCGTTGAAGATAATTTACTGCGAAGGGGCGAGCAGTACTTC	CSVEDNLLRRGEQYF
TRBV7-9	TRBJ2-1	NA	NA	TGTGCCAGCAGCCCAGGGGGGGATGAGCAGTTCTTC	CASSPGGDEQFF
TRBV29-1	TRBJ1-1	TRBD1	NA	TGCAGCGTTGAGCCGCCGACAGGGCGCGCTTTCTTT	CSVEPPTGRAFF
TRBV29-1	TRBJ1-5	NA	NA	TGCAGCGTTGCCGACAGGTTCAATCAGCCCCAGCATTTT	CSVADRFNQPQHF
TRBV10-3	TRBJ1-1	NA	few	TGTGCCATCAGTGGTACGAGCACTGAAGCTTTCTTT	CAISGTSTEAFF
TRBV29-1	TRBJ2-1	TRBD2	NA	TGCAGCGCTGGACTAGCGGTTTCCTACAATGAGCAGTTCTTC	CSAGLAVSYNEQFF
TRBV11-2	TRBJ2-3	TRBD1	few	TGTGCCAGCAGCTTGGAGACAGGGTATTGGGATACGCAGTATTTT	CASSLETGYWDTQYF
TRBV25-1	TRBJ2-7	NA	few	TGTGCCAGCAAAAGAGGCGAGTCCTACGAGCAGTACTTC	CASKRGESYEQYF
TRBV9	TRBJ2-1	NA	NA	TGTGCCAGCAGCGGGACCGTCGGGGGAGGTGAGCAGTTCTTC	CASSGTVGGGEQFF
TRBV9	TRBJ2-2	NA	NA	TGTGCCAGCATGCGGAGGCCAAGCGACGGGGAGCTGTTTTTT	CASMRRPSDGELFF
TRBV30	TRBJ2-7	NA	NA	TGTGCCTGGAGTAAGGCGGGTTGGGCCGAGCAGTACTTC	CAWSKAGWAEQYF